The 7 T cell receptor beta chains in this list originate from one sample, sequenced in a study of cytomegalovirus exposure and HLA in healthy donors. Researchers ran the PCR with 60 Vbeta and 13 Jbeta primers. The data were produced by immunoSEQ multiplex PCR, yet TCRdb's version contains in-frame clones alone and is incomplete. This sample yields around 150,000 clones, of which around 80% are seen a single time; 6.8% belongs to the top ten. Sequencing was carried out using PBMCs. These receptor sequences come from a middle-aged man in good health and CMV-seropositive.

This chain connects TRBV10-2 to TRBJ2-2, with D perhaps TRBD2 (5 bases). Germline V gene data show CDR1 as WSHSY and CDR2 as SAAADI. The CDR3 is 16 residues long. The V and J ends lost 0 bases and 2 bases respectively, with 10 bases between them. The CDR3 here is CASSESRGSNTGELFF. CDR3 nucleotides: TGCGCCAGCAGTGAGTCGAGAGGGAGCAACACCGGGGAGCTGTTTTTT.

This sequence joins TRBV27 and TRBJ1-6; 9 nucleotides align to TRBD1. The CDR3 has 16 amino acids. Per germline, CDR1 MNHEY and CDR2 SMNVEV (reference sequence). J gave up 9 bases and V 5 bases, and 11 bases lay outside the gene matches. The CDR3 sequence is CASSLSLTGGSSPLHF. CDR3 in DNA: TGTGCCAGCAGTCTCTCTTTGACAGGGGGTAGTTCACCCCTCCACTTT.

The sample holds a few counts of this clone. The CDR3 DNA sequence: TGTGCCAGCACCGTAGGACACCGTTTTGCCATGAACACTGAAGCTTTCTTT. Translated: CASTVGHRFAMNTEAFF. This rearrangement joins TRBV28 to TRBJ1-1, with D maybe TRBD1 (5 bases). CDR1 and CDR2 from the germline V gene are MDHEN and SYDVKM. The CDR3 consists of 17 residues. Trimming took 7 bases from V and 0 from J, leaving 21 bases between them.

V gene TRBV4-3 combines with J gene TRBJ1-1; 7 nucleotides match TRBD1. Germline values: CDR1 LGHNA, CDR2 YSLEER. The CDR3 sequence is 16 residues long. The trim removed 1 base at V and 0 bases at J, leaving 5 bases unmatched. CDR3 DNA: TGCGCCAGCAGCCAAGCGTACAGGGGACTGAACACTGAAGCTTTCTTT. It is translated as CASSQAYRGLNTEAFF.

The chain combines TRBV11-3 with TRBJ2-3, with 8 bases fitting TRBD2. Germline CDR1 SGHNT, CDR2 YENEEA. The CDR3 is 17 residues long. After removal of 1 base from V and 5 bases from J, the junction contained 11 bases not matched to a gene. The CDR3 DNA is TGTGCCAGCAGCTTAGGCCCTCCGGGACTAGTCGGAGATACGCAGTATTTT. Protein: CASSLGPPGLVGDTQYF.

The chain recombines TRBV5-1 with TRBJ2-7, with D tentatively TRBD1 (7 bases). The V gene's germline CDR1 is SGHRS and CDR2 YFSETQ. Trimming removed 0 bases at V and 4 bases at J, with 11 bases between. The CDR3 consists of 14 residues. CDR3 bases: TGCGCCAGCAGCTTGGTCAGGGGGACTTACGAGCAGTACTTC. The encoded protein is CASSLVRGTYEQYF.

This chain connects TRBV5-1 to TRBJ2-3; D may be TRBD2 (6 bases). CDR3 length equals 15 residues. CDR1 and CDR2 (germline): SGHRS, YFSETQ. Trimming took 4 bases from V and 0 from J, leaving 12 bases between them. CDR3 nucleotide sequence: TGCGCCAGCAGCCAATGGCGGGGAAGCACAGATACGCAGTATTTT. Protein sequence: CASSQWRGSTDTQYF.